The 2 T cell receptor beta chains listed next were all sequenced from one sample in a study of untreated major depressive disorder. Findings and limits, study-wide: Depressed patients' CD4+ T cells carried increased TRBV05-01 (Vbeta 5.1) usage versus control CD4+ T cells.

Their antigen targets remain unknown. Clones were read by immunoSEQ multiplex PCR, and TCRdb kept only the in-frame ones, dropping some. The data contain under 20,000 clones, more than 85% of them singletons. Sequenced input: CD4+ T cells from PBMCs. These receptors came from a woman aged 40 to 49 with major depressive disorder.

J is TRBJ1-3 and V is TRBV19; no clear D. The CDR3 spans 13 residues. Germline-derived CDR1 and CDR2 are LNHDA and SQIVND (reference sequence). V was pared by 3 bases and J by 4 bases, with 7 bases between. The CDR3 region is CASSIPGGNTIYF. Written as DNA, the CDR3 is TGTGCCAGTAGTATCCCGGGCGGAAACACCATATATTTT. Supplemented by reference TRBV19 and TRBJ1-3, the full variable domain reads DGGITQSPKYLFRKEGQNVTLSCEQNLNHDAMYWYRQDPGQGLRLIYYSQIVNDFQKGDIAEGYSVSREKKESFPLTVTSAQKNPTAFYLCASSIPGGNTIYFGEGSWLTVV.

This chain links TRBV4-2 with TRBJ2-3; TRBD2 matches 10 bases. Germline lookup yields CDR1 LGHNA and CDR2 YNFKEQ. V lost 1 base to trimming and J lost 1 base; unmatched junction nucleotides: 8. This CDR3 contains 18 residues. The CDR3: CASSQGRRGTSGTDTQYF. The CDR3 coding sequence is TGTGCCAGCAGCCAAGGTAGAAGAGGGACTAGCGGCACAGATACGCAGTATTTT.